This T cell receptor beta chain was documented in a study of T cells in Graves' hyperthyroidism and ophthalmopathy. Study-wide background: Peripheral blood specimens were obtained at initial diagnosis, prior to any treatment. Whole-study findings and limits: Ophthalmopathy cases were set apart from stable hyperthyroidism by a 13 V-J model.

Notes on this clonotype: What it binds is not known.

RNA transcripts provided the source from which TCR beta CDR3 regions were amplified. First-round RT-PCR targeting the TCR CDR3 was performed with the HTBI primer set. TCRdb ran MiXCR on the multiplex PCR reads and lists one entry per CDR3 protein. In the table there are 650,000 to 850,000 distinct CDR3 sequences, about 19% of which are singletons. Looked up from germline, CDR1 is MNHEY and CDR2 is SMNVEV (reference sequence). The V segment lost 5 bases and the J segment 0 bases; nucleotides outside the gene matches: 7. This CDR3 has 16 residues. Uncontrolled infection, other autoimmune disease, pregnancy and lactation each barred patients from inclusion.

Sequenced material: blood. The V call is TRBV27, the J call TRBJ1-3; 7 bases match TRBD1. This TCR came from a woman in her 50s with Graves' hyperthyroidism that later progressed to Graves' ophthalmopathy. The CDR3 here is CASSPGQALSGNTIYF. Here the CDR3 DNA reads TGTGCCAGCAGTCCAGGACAGGCCCTCTCTGGAAACACCATATATTTT.